The sequence of this T cell receptor (beta chain) was determined in a study of T cell responses to AZD1222 COVID-19 vaccine. The study, taken as a whole, reports: In the spike-specific TCR repertoire, nearly half reportedly target unmutated variant regions. Seropositive AZD1222 recipients at baseline numbered only 5 to 7. The sample set comprised mostly white British donors with more females, and clonal diversity was possibly underestimated.

This clone was observed a handful of times. Its specificity is unknown. Data came from immunoSEQ multiplex PCR; TCRdb stores just in-frame clones and leaves some out. The sample lists some 200,000 clones, roughly 91% occurring once. Second-dose recipients at about 4 or about 12 weeks were treated as one pooled group. Trimming took off 3 bases at V and 5 bases at J, with 10 bases between the two ends. Germline loops: CDR1 LNHDA, CDR2 SQIVND (reference sequence). The CDR3 length is 14 residues. The gene calls are TRBV19 and TRBJ1-4; D remains ambiguous. This clonotype was obtained from an adult who received the AZD1222 COVID-19 vaccine. Sequenced material: peripheral blood, taken 28 days after the second AZD1222 dose. Here the CDR3 reads CASSIGRSNEKLFF. The CDR3 bases are TGTGCCAGTAGTATCGGCAGGTCGAATGAAAAACTGTTTTTT.